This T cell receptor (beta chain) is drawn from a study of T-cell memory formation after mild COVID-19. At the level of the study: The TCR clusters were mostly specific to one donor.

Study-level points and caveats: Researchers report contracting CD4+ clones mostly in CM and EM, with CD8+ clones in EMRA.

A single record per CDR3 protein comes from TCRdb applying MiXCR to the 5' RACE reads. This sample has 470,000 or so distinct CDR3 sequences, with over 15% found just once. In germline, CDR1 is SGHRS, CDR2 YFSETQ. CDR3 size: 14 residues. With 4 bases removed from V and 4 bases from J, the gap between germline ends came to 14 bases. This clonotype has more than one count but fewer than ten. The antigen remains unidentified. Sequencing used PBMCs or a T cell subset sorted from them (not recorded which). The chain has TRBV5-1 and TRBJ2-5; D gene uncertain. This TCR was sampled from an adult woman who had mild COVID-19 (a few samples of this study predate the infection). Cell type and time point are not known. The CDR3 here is CASSPHGSGETQYF. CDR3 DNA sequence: TGCGCCAGCAGCCCCCACGGGTCAGGAGAGACCCAGTACTTC. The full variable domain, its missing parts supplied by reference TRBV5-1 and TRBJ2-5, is KAGVTQTPRYLIKTRGQQVTLSCSPISGHRSVSWYQQTPGQGLQFLFEYFSETQRNKGNFPGRFSGRQFSNSRSEMNVSTLELGDSALYLCASSPHGSGETQYFGPGTRLLVL.